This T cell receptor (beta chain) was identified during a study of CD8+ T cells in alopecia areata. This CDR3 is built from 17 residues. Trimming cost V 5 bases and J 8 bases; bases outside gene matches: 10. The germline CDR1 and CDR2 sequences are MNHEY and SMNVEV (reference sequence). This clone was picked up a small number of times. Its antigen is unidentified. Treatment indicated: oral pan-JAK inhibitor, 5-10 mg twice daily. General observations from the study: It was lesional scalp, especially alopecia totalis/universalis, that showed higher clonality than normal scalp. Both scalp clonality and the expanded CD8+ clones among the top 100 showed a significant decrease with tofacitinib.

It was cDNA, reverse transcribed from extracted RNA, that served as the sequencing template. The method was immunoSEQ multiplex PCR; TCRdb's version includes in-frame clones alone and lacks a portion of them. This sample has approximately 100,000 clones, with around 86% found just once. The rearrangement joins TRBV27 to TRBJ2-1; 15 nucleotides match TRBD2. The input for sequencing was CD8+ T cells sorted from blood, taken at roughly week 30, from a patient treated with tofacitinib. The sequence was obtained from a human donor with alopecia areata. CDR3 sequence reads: CASSPRRTSGRGDEQFF. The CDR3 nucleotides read TGTGCCAGCAGTCCGAGACGGACTAGCGGGAGGGGGGATGAGCAGTTCTTC.